The 24 T cell receptor beta chains reported below all come from one sample, sequenced in a study of T-cell memory formation after mild COVID-19. TCRdb reprocessed the 5' RACE reads via MiXCR and lists one record per CDR3 protein. The sample gives 470,000 or so distinct CDR3 sequences, around a sixth of which show up once; approximately 13% is in the top ten. Sequenced sample: PBMCs or a T cell subset sorted from them (not recorded which). The receptors were gathered from an adult woman who had mild COVID-19 (a few samples of this study predate the infection). Cell type and time point are not known.

The chain employs TRBV13 and TRBJ1-1, with D maybe TRBD1 (6 bases). Trimming removed 5 bases at V and 8 bases at J, with 15 bases between. CDR3 length: 13 amino acids. Germline loops: CDR1 PRHDT, CDR2 FYEKMQ (reference sequence). The CDR3 DNA reads as TGTGCCAGCAGCGGGGCTGGACAGTCGGAAGCTTTCTTT. Its translation is CASSGAGQSEAFF.

The genes are TRBV5-1 and TRBJ2-2, with 10 bases lining up with TRBD1. The CDR3 extends over 15 amino acids. V dropped 6 bases and J dropped 2; count of bases not matched to a gene: 4. CDR1 is SGHRS and CDR2 is YFSETQ in the germline V gene. The CDR3 DNA reads as TGCGCCAGCAAGCGGGACAGGGGCAACACCGGGGAGCTGTTTTTT. This encodes CASKRDRGNTGELFF.

Only a few counts were recorded for this clonotype. The chain employs TRBV7-9 and TRBJ2-7; no clear D. Per germline, CDR1 SEHNR and CDR2 FQNEAQ (reference sequence). V was clipped by 3 bases and J by 4 bases, with 10 bases between them. The length of the CDR3 is 13 residues. CDR3 in DNA: TGTGCCAGCAGCTTCGCAGAGATATACGAGCAGTACTTC. Its translation: CASSFAEIYEQYF.

This chain links TRBV2 with TRBJ1-2; D is perhaps TRBD1 (6 bases). This CDR3 spans 14 amino acids. V was pared by 5 bases and J by 8 bases, with 18 bases between. CDR1 is SNHLY and CDR2 is FYNNEI in the germline V gene. CDR3 in amino acids: CASSPGTSNMGYTF. The DNA of the CDR3 is TGTGCCAGCAGTCCCGGGACATCGAACATGGGCTACACCTTC.

This sequence joins TRBV7-2 and TRBJ2-1; D tentatively reads TRBD1 or TRBD2 (6 bases each). Between the trimmed V and J ends, which lost 4 bases and 8 bases, there was a span of 21 bases. The CDR3 has 16 amino acids. Per germline, CDR1 SGHTA and CDR2 FQGNSA. CDR3 protein: CASSSRGAGPKDEQFF. Written as DNA, the CDR3 is TGTGCCAGCAGCTCTAGGGGGGCAGGGCCCAAAGATGAGCAGTTCTTC.

The chain joins TRBV19 to TRBJ2-7; TRBD2 is a possible D gene (7 bases). Germline lookup yields CDR1 LNHDA and CDR2 SQIVND (reference sequence). The CDR3 runs 14 residues. V lost 3 bases and J lost 4, with 13 bases in between. The CDR3 sequence is CASSIRGGIYEQYF. The CDR3 DNA is TGTGCCAGTAGTATCAGGGGAGGGATATACGAGCAGTACTTC.

This clonotype has just a few counts. This sequence joins TRBV20-1 and TRBJ2-5, with D possibly matching TRBD1 (7 bases). The V end was cut by 1 base, the J end by 3 bases, with 15 bases between. CDR1 is DFQATT, CDR2 SNEGSKA, per germline (reference sequence). The CDR3 extends over 15 amino acids. The CDR3 protein is CSARGRGRVEETQYF. CDR3 DNA sequence: TGCAGTGCTAGAGGGAGGGGGCGCGTTGAAGAGACCCAGTACTTC.

The chain couples TRBV7-2 to TRBJ2-5, with D unclear. Trimming left V 6 bases short and J 5 bases short, with 13 bases between. Germline V gene lookup returns CDR1 SGHTA and CDR2 FQGNSA. The CDR3 runs 13 residues. The CDR3 DNA follows: TGTGCCAGCAGTTCACCTCCCGTGGAGACCCAGTACTTC. Its protein is CASSSPPVETQYF.

This clonotype was counted ten times or more. The chain uses TRBV10-3 and TRBJ2-7; TRBD1 is a possible D gene (6 bases). Germline CDR1 reads ENHRY; CDR2 reads SYGVKD. The CDR3 loop spans 15 amino acids. V dropped 6 bases and J dropped 3 bases, with 18 bases sitting between them. CDR3 sequence reads: CAISGDKSHNYEQYF. The CDR3 nucleotides are TGTGCCATCAGCGGGGACAAGTCCCACAACTACGAGCAGTACTTC.

There are a few counts of this clonotype. The chain couples TRBV11-2 to TRBJ2-2; TRBD2 might be the D (5 bases). V lost 5 bases, J lost 0 bases, and 10 bases lay in between. Germline values: CDR1 SGHAT, CDR2 FQNNGV. The CDR3 runs to 15 residues. The CDR3 DNA reads as TGTGCCAGCAGCCTCGGACTTTCGAACACCGGGGAGCTGTTTTTT. This translates into CASSLGLSNTGELFF.

This chain connects TRBV6-6 to TRBJ2-2; 8 nucleotides agree with TRBD2. Germline V lookup: CDR1 MNHNY, CDR2 SVGAGI (reference sequence). Trimming at V came to 2 bases and at J to 5 bases, leaving 1 base not matched to a gene. This CDR3 spans 14 amino acids. CDR3: CASSYASGTGELFF. The CDR3 bases are TGTGCCAGCAGTTACGCTAGCGGGACCGGGGAGCTGTTTTTT.

The rearrangement joins TRBV5-4 to TRBJ2-5; 7 bases align to TRBD2. CDR3 length equals 13 residues. CDR1 is SGHNT, CDR2 YYREEE, per germline (reference sequence). Trimming cost V 4 bases and J 5 bases; bases outside gene matches: 5. CDR3 residues: CASSGREGETQYF. CDR3 nucleotides: TGTGCCAGCAGCGGCAGGGAGGGGGAGACCCAGTACTTC.

This clonotype was recorded a few times. The rearrangement uses TRBV6-5 and TRBJ2-7; tentatively, D is TRBD1 (5 bases). V was cut by 0 bases and J by 1 base, with 10 bases left in between. Per the germline V gene, CDR1 is MNHEY and CDR2 is SVGAGI. The CDR3 length is 15 residues. The CDR3 sequence: CASSYSATGSYEQYF. CDR3 bases: TGTGCCAGCAGTTACTCTGCCACAGGTTCCTACGAGCAGTACTTC.

Only one count was recorded for this clonotype. The chain links TRBV7-9 to TRBJ1-3; TRBD1 is a possible D gene (6 bases). CDR1 is SEHNR, CDR2 FQNEAQ, per germline (reference sequence). The CDR3 contains 13 residues. Trimming took off 4 bases at V and 6 bases at J, with 10 bases between the two ends. The CDR3 region is CASSSQGENTIYF. CDR3 nucleotides: TGTGCCAGCAGCTCACAGGGCGAAAACACCATATATTTT.

CDR3 sequence (DNA): TGTGCCAGCAGCCCGGGACTCAAAAACTACGAGCAGTACTTC. Translation: CASSPGLKNYEQYF. This chain uses TRBV12-3 or TRBV12-4 with TRBJ2-7; maybe TRBD2 (6 bases). V dropped 6 bases and J dropped 3 bases, with 15 bases sitting between them. The CDR3 loop spans 14 amino acids.

The rearrangement uses TRBV19 and TRBJ2-7; TRBD1 might be the D (5 bases). This CDR3 contains 12 residues. Looked up from germline, CDR1 is LNHDA and CDR2 is SQIVND (reference sequence). V dropped 4 bases and J dropped 4 bases, with 8 bases sitting between them. CDR3 nucleotides: TGTGCCAGTAGTAATCCAGGGTACGAGCAGTACTTC. It encodes CASSNPGYEQYF.

The V gene is TRBV5-1, the J gene TRBJ1-2; D gene unclear. Per germline, CDR1 SGHRS and CDR2 YFSETQ. This CDR3 spans 14 amino acids. V was shortened by 0 bases and J by 0 bases, with 6 bases between the two germline ends. CDR3 protein: CASSLDGANYGYTF. CDR3 in DNA: TGCGCCAGCAGCTTGGACGGGGCTAACTATGGCTACACCTTC.

This chain joins TRBV5-1 and TRBJ1-1; D ambiguous. The CDR3 totals 13 residues. V lost 0 bases to trimming and J lost 6 bases, with 9 bases between them. CDR1 and CDR2 from the germline V gene are SGHRS and YFSETQ. The CDR3, as DNA: TGCGCCAGCAGCTTGGTATCTGAAGCTGAAGCTTTCTTT. Its translation: CASSLVSEAEAFF.

The chain links TRBV9 to TRBJ2-1; the match to TRBD1 covers 10 bases. The CDR3 loop spans 18 amino acids. V gave up 4 bases and J gave up 7 bases; unmatched junction bases: 17. Germline CDR1 SGDLS, CDR2 YYNGEE. The CDR3 is CASSPSKSGTGVGNEQFF. The DNA of the CDR3 is TGTGCCAGCAGCCCAAGTAAATCCGGGACAGGGGTGGGAAATGAGCAGTTCTTC.

V gene TRBV5-1 combines with J gene TRBJ2-3; no definite D call. The germline V gene encodes CDR1 SGHRS and CDR2 YFSETQ. V was trimmed by 0 bases and J by 5 bases, leaving 7 bases between them. The CDR3 totals 13 residues. The CDR3 DNA sequence: TGCGCCAGCAGCTTGGAGTTACGAGATACGCAGTATTTT. Translation: CASSLELRDTQYF.

The gene calls are TRBV4-2 and TRBJ2-1; 7 positions match TRBD2. The germline gives CDR1 LGHNA, CDR2 YNFKEQ. With 4 bases clipped from V and 4 bases from J, the junction kept 10 bases outside the gene matches. The length of the CDR3 is 16 residues. This chain's CDR3 is CASSPPPGGGYNEQFF. The CDR3 DNA reads TGTGCCAGCAGCCCCCCCCCAGGCGGGGGATACAATGAGCAGTTCTTC.

The chain's CDR3 is CASRDSSGNTIYF. CDR3 DNA sequence: TGCGCCAGCAGGGACTCTTCTGGAAACACCATATATTTT. The gene calls are TRBV5-1 and TRBJ1-3; D unclear. This CDR3 is built from 13 residues. Germline CDR1 and CDR2: SGHRS and YFSETQ. V was clipped by 5 bases and J by 1 base, with 7 bases between them.

This chain connects TRBV5-6 to TRBJ1-1; 8 nucleotides match TRBD1. This CDR3 region has 13 residues. V gave up 4 bases and J gave up 8 bases; unmatched junction bases: 7. Looked up from germline, CDR1 is SGHDT and CDR2 is YYEEEE. The CDR3 protein is CASSLNRGYEAFF. The CDR3 coding sequence is TGTGCCAGCAGCCTAAACAGGGGGTACGAAGCTTTCTTT.

This clonotype was found a few times. The chain is built from TRBV7-6 and TRBJ2-7, with a weak D call TRBD2 (6 bases). Trimming pared 5 bases from V and 5 bases from J, leaving 13 bases between. Germline CDR1 is SGHVS and CDR2 is FNYEAQ. The CDR3 is 13 amino acids. The CDR3 reads CASSHGTANEQYF. CDR3 in DNA: TGTGCCAGCAGCCACGGGACTGCTAACGAGCAGTACTTC.